Below, 11 T cell receptor beta chains from the same sample are listed, as sequenced in a study of naive CD8 T cells in extremely preterm neonates. Sequencing was performed with immunoSEQ multiplex PCR; in TCRdb, only in-frame clones are kept and a portion is missing. Altogether about 7,100 clones are present, about 98% being singletons, with the ten largest covering about 0.3%. Material: naive CD8+ T cells from blood. These receptors were taken from a human donor in good health.

This chain's CDR3 is CASSLGGDTDTQYF. The CDR3 coding sequence is TGTGCCAGCAGCTTAGGGGGGGACACAGATACGCAGTATTTT. The chain carries TRBV7-6 and TRBJ2-3, with D tentatively TRBD2 (6 bases). The CDR3 totals 14 residues. CDR1 is SGHVS, CDR2 FNYEAQ, per germline. V was clipped by 1 base and J by 2 bases, with 7 bases between them. The whole variable domain, remainder taken from reference TRBV7-6 and TRBJ2-3, is GAGVSQSPRYKVTKRGQDVALRCDPISGHVSLYWYRQALGQGPEFLTYFNYEAQQDKSGLPNDRFSAERPEGSISTLTIQRTEQRDSAMYRCASSLGGDTDTQYFGPGTRLTVL.

J is TRBJ2-5 and V is TRBV6-5; TRBD2 matches at 12 bases. CDR1 MNHEY and CDR2 SVGAGI come from the germline V gene. The junction had 4 bases not matched to a gene; V was cut back by 4 bases and J by 1 base. The CDR3 covers 16 residues. CDR3 bases: TGTGCCAGCAGTTCCACGACTAGCGGGGGCCAAGAGACCCAGTACTTC. It yields the protein CASSSTTSGGQETQYF.

This sequence joins TRBV27 and TRBJ2-5, with no clear D. V was pared by 3 bases and J by 8 bases, with 13 bases between. From germline, CDR1 is MNHEY and CDR2 SMNVEV (reference sequence). The CDR3 has 13 amino acids. This CDR3 reads CASSFLESGTQYF. The CDR3 nucleotides read TGTGCCAGCAGTTTTCTCGAATCAGGTACCCAGTACTTC.

The CDR3 coding sequence is TGTGCCAGCAGTGACCTAGGGACAGGGGGCTCCGGGGGGTCCGGGGAGCTGTTTTTT. Translating it yields CASSDLGTGGSGGSGELFF. This chain uses TRBV6-4 with TRBJ2-2; 12 nucleotides align to TRBD1. CDR1 and CDR2 (germline): MRHNA, SNTAGT. With 2 bases clipped from V and 6 bases from J, the junction kept 13 bases outside the gene matches. The CDR3 spans 19 residues.

V is TRBV19 and J is TRBJ1-1; D is undetermined. CDR1 LNHDA and CDR2 SQIVND come from the germline V gene (reference sequence). Deletions cut 4 bases from V and 1 base from J, with 10 bases between. This CDR3 comprises 14 residues. The CDR3 is CASSSGRGNTEAFF. CDR3 DNA sequence: TGTGCCAGTAGTAGCGGACGGGGGAACACTGAAGCTTTCTTT. Using reference TRBV19 and TRBJ1-1 for the parts outside the CDR3, the full variable domain is DGGITQSPKYLFRKEGQNVTLSCEQNLNHDAMYWYRQDPGQGLRLIYYSQIVNDFQKGDIAEGYSVSREKKESFPLTVTSAQKNPTAFYLCASSSGRGNTEAFFGQGTRLTVV.

This clone was recorded once. The J gene is TRBJ1-2, the V gene TRBV19, with 7 nucleotides matching TRBD1. Germline V gives CDR1 LNHDA, CDR2 SQIVND (reference sequence). Germline trimming cut 5 bases from V and 5 bases from J; bases unmatched to any gene: 8. CDR3 length: 14 residues. The DNA of the CDR3 is TGTGCCAGTAGTTTAACAGGGGCCGCTTATGGCTACACCTTC. Translation: CASSLTGAAYGYTF.

The chain uses TRBV4-2 and TRBJ2-7; no definite D call. The CDR3 runs 15 residues. Trimming shortened V by 0 bases and J by 0 bases, and 9 bases separated the two germline ends. The germline V gene encodes CDR1 LGHNA and CDR2 YNFKEQ. The CDR3 reads CASSQDLASSYEQYF. Written as DNA, the CDR3 is TGTGCCAGCAGCCAAGATCTTGCTAGCTCCTACGAGCAGTACTTC.

The V and J genes are TRBV9 and TRBJ2-1, with TRBD2 identical over 10 bases. Germline V gene lookup returns CDR1 SGDLS and CDR2 YYNGEE. J gave up 2 bases and V 4 bases, and 6 bases lay outside the gene matches. The CDR3 spans 16 residues. As DNA, the CDR3 is TGTGCCAGCAGCCCCTCTAGCGGGAGTCCCTACAATGAGCAGTTCTTC. Translated: CASSPSSGSPYNEQFF.

This clone was detected once. This chain connects TRBV30 to TRBJ2-7; D may be TRBD1 (6 bases). CDR3 length: 14 amino acids. The V gene lost 0 bases and the J gene lost 7 bases, with 16 bases spanning the gap. CDR1 and CDR2 from the germline V gene are GTSNPN and SVGIG (reference sequence). CDR3 protein: CAWSVPGGAEEQYF. CDR3 sequence (DNA): TGTGCCTGGAGTGTACCTGGGGGCGCGGAAGAGCAGTACTTC.

This chain joins TRBV9 and TRBJ2-3; TRBD2 matches at 7 bases. The CDR3 contains 15 residues. The V gene end was trimmed by 6 bases and the J gene end by 0 bases; junction bases not matched to a gene: 7. From germline, CDR1 is SGDLS and CDR2 YYNGEE. The CDR3 coding sequence is TGTGCCAGCACTGGCGGGAGTTCTAGCACAGATACGCAGTATTTT. It encodes CASTGGSSSTDTQYF.

V gene TRBV4-1 combines with J gene TRBJ2-7, with D perhaps matching TRBD1 (6 bases). Per germline, CDR1 MGHRA and CDR2 YSYEKL. V was pared by 2 bases and J by 0 bases, with 11 bases between. The CDR3 is 15 amino acids. CDR3 protein: CASSQLGQSSYEQYF. In DNA, the CDR3 is TGCGCCAGCAGCCAACTAGGACAGAGCTCCTACGAGCAGTACTTC.